This T cell receptor (beta chain) was retrieved from a study of graft-versus-host responses after intestinal transplantation. On this clone itself: Its antigen is not identified.

Germline CDR1 reads MNHEY; CDR2 reads SMNVEV (reference sequence). The CDR3 totals 15 residues. V was cut by 3 bases and J by 6 bases, with 18 bases left in between. The data were produced by immunoSEQ multiplex PCR, yet TCRdb's version contains in-frame clones alone and is incomplete. Here the sample spans under 100,000 clones, roughly 90% being singletons. Material: unstimulated CD8+ T cells sorted from spleen or lymph node cells, obtained before transplant. The rearrangement uses TRBV27 and TRBJ2-7; D is perhaps TRBD2 (6 bases). The receptor's source is a human donor who was the organ donor for an intestinal transplant. The CDR3 protein is CASSLGSGGFTEQYF. The DNA of the CDR3 is TGTGCCAGCAGTTTGGGGAGCGGAGGGTTTACCGAGCAGTACTTC.